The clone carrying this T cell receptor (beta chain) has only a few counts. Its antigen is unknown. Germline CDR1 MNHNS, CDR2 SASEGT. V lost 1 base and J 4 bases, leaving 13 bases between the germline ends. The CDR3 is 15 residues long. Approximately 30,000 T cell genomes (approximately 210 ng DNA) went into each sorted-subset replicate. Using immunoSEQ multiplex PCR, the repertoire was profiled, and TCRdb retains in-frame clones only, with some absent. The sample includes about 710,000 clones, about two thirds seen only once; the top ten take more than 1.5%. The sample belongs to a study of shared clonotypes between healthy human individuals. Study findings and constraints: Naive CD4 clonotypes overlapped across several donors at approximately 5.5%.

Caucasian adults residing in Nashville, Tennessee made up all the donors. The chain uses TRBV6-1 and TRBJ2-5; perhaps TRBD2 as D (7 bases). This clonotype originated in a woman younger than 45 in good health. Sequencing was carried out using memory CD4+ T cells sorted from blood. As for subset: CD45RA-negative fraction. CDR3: CASSEVRGGSETQYF. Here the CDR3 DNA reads TGTGCCAGCAGTGAAGTGAGGGGGGGGTCAGAGACCCAGTACTTC.